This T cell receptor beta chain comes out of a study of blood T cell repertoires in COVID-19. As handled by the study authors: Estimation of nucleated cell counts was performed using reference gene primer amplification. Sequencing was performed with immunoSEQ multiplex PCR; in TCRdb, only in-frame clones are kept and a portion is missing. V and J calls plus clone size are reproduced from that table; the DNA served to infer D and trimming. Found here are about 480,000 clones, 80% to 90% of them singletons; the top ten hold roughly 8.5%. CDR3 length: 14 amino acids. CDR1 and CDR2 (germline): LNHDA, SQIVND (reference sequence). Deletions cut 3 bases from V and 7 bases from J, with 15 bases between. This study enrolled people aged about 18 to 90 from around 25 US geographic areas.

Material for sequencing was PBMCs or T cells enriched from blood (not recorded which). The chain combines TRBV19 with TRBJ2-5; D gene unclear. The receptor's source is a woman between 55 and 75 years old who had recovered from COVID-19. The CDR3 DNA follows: TGTGCCAGTAGTATTTTGTATCTGAGTGGGACCCAGTACTTC. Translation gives CASSILYLSGTQYF.